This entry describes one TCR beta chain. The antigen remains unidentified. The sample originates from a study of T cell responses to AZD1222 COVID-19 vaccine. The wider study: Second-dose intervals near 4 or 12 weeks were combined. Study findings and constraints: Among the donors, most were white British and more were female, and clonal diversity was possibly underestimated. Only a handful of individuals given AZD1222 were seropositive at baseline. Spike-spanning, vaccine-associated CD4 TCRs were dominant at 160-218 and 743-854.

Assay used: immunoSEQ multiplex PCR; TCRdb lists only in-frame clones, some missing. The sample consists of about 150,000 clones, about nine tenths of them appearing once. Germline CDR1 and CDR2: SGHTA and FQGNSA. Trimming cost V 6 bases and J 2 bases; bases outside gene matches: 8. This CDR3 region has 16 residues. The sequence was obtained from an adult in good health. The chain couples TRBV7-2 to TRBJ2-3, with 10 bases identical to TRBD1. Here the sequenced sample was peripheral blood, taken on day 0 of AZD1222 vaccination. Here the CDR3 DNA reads TGTGCCAGCAGAACCGGGACAGGGGCCAACACAGATACGCAGTATTTT. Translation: CASRTGTGANTDTQYF.